The text below deals with one TCR beta chain. This entry comes from a study of shared clonotypes between healthy human individuals. The V gene's germline CDR1 is MNHEY and CDR2 SMNVEV (reference sequence). The ends lost 3 bases at V and 10 bases at J; junction bases unmatched: 11. The CDR3 contains 15 residues. TCRdb keeps only in-frame clones here, not all; method: immunoSEQ multiplex PCR. The profile shows 400,000 to 550,000 clones, around 80% of them singletons. The rearrangement uses TRBV27 and TRBJ2-1, with TRBD1 identical over 8 bases. Sequenced input: PBMCs. The sequence derives from a middle-aged woman in good health. Some clones in this sample may be carry-over from other donors' samples. The CDR3 DNA sequence: TGTGCCAGCAGTTTCCCTGGACAGGGTCGTAACGAGCAGTTCTTC. Translated, it gives CASSFPGQGRNEQFF.